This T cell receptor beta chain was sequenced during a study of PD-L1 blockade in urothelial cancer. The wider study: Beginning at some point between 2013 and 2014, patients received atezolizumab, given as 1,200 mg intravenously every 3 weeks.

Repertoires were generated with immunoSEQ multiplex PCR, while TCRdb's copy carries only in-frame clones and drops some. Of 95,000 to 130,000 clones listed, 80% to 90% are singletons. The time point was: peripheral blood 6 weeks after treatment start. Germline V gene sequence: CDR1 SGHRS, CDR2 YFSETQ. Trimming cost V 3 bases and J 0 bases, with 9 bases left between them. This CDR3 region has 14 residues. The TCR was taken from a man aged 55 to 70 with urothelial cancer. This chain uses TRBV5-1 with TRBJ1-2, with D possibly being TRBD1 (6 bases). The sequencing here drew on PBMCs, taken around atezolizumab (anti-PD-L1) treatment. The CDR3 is CASSYRQANYGYTF. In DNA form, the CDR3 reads TGCGCCAGCAGCTACCGACAGGCTAACTATGGCTACACCTTC.